The 32 T cell receptor beta chains presented below share a single source sample, sequenced in a study of blood T cell repertoires in COVID-19. Data came from immunoSEQ multiplex PCR; TCRdb stores just in-frame clones and leaves some out. The table lists under 300,000 clones, around 90% of them singletons. Material for sequencing was peripheral blood. The source of these receptors is a man in his forties or fifties with acute or convalescent COVID-19.

The J gene is TRBJ1-1, the V gene TRBV19; D is possibly TRBD1 (6 bases). The CDR3 spans 14 residues. Per germline, CDR1 LNHDA and CDR2 SQIVND (reference sequence). Trimming removed 11 bases from V and 6 bases from J, with 22 bases in between. The CDR3 DNA follows: TGTGCCTCAAAGCAGGGGACGGTGAGCTCTGAAGCTTTCTTT. Translation: CASKQGTVSSEAFF.

The rearrangement uses TRBV30 and TRBJ1-5; D remains ambiguous. The germline V gene has CDR1 GTSNPN and CDR2 SVGIG (reference sequence). Trimming shortened V by 0 bases and J by 9 bases, and 12 bases separated the two germline ends. CDR3 length equals 13 residues. CDR3 in DNA: TGTGCCTGGAGTGTGATGGCTTCAGGGCCCCAGCATTTT. Translation gives CAWSVMASGPQHF.

The chain combines TRBV5-5 with TRBJ1-1; 8 bases agree with TRBD1. Per germline, CDR1 SGHKS and CDR2 YYEKEE (reference sequence). Unmatched junction bases numbered 2, after V lost 4 bases and J lost 0 bases. There are 14 residues in the CDR3. CDR3 region: CASSGTGVNTEAFF. CDR3 coding DNA: TGTGCCAGCAGCGGGACAGGAGTGAACACTGAAGCTTTCTTT.

V usage is TRBV11-1 and J usage is TRBJ2-3, with D possibly being TRBD1 (5 bases). CDR1 SGHAT and CDR2 FQDESV come from the germline V gene (reference sequence). The CDR3 extends over 13 amino acids. V lost 5 bases, J lost 2 bases, and 8 bases lay in between. The CDR3 bases are TGTGCCAGCAGCACGACAGCCACAGATACGCAGTATTTT. Translated: CASSTTATDTQYF.

The chain joins TRBV16 to TRBJ1-4; D remains ambiguous. Germline CDR1 and CDR2: KGHSY and FQNENV. V lost 0 bases to trimming and J lost 8 bases, with 16 bases between them. The CDR3 consists of 16 residues. CDR3 DNA sequence: TGTGCCAGCAGCCAATCAGTTGGGAGGAGTATAGAAAAACTGTTTTTT. It is translated as CASSQSVGRSIEKLFF.

V is TRBV5-1 and J is TRBJ1-1; 9 bases are shared with TRBD1. Germline trimming cut 2 bases from V and 0 bases from J; bases unmatched to any gene: 11. This CDR3 has 18 residues. Germline V gene sequence: CDR1 SGHRS, CDR2 YFSETQ. The CDR3 nucleotides read TGCGCCAGCAGCTTAATCCCGGGGACAGGGACCATGAACACTGAAGCTTTCTTT. It yields the protein CASSLIPGTGTMNTEAFF.

The chain combines TRBV5-6 with TRBJ2-6; D unclear. V was trimmed by 2 bases and J by 4 bases, leaving 4 bases between them. Looked up from germline, CDR1 is SGHDT and CDR2 is YYEEEE. This CDR3 has 13 amino acids. In DNA form, the CDR3 reads TGTGCCAGCAGCTTTTCGGGGGCCAACGTCCTGACTTTC. Translating gives CASSFSGANVLTF.

The V call is TRBV20-1, the J call TRBJ1-2; perhaps TRBD1 as D (6 bases). The V end lost 6 bases, the J end lost 7 bases, and 12 bases lay between the germline ends. CDR3 size: 11 residues. Looked up from germline, CDR1 is DFQATT and CDR2 is SNEGSKA (reference sequence). The CDR3 DNA reads TGCAGTGCGAAAGGACAGTTTGGCTACACCTTC. Its protein is CSAKGQFGYTF.

The CDR3 DNA reads TGTGCCAGCAGCGTCGGACTCTACACAGATACGCAGTATTTT. It codes for CASSVGLYTDTQYF. This sequence joins TRBV9 and TRBJ2-3; D perhaps matches TRBD2 (5 bases). The CDR3 consists of 14 residues. The V and J ends lost 2 bases and 2 bases respectively, with 9 bases between them. CDR1 SGDLS and CDR2 YYNGEE come from the germline V gene.

The CDR3 loop is CASSGVTGGLNTEAFF. For the CDR3, the DNA is TGTGCCAGTAGTGGGGTGACAGGGGGCCTGAACACTGAAGCTTTCTTT. This chain connects TRBV19 to TRBJ1-1, with 10 bases matching TRBD1. Germline CDR1 is LNHDA and CDR2 is SQIVND (reference sequence). V was clipped by 5 bases and J by 0 bases; unmatched bases: 6. This CDR3 region has 16 residues.

The V gene is TRBV7-9, the J gene TRBJ1-1, with no clear D. The CDR3 totals 12 residues. CDR1 SEHNR and CDR2 FQNEAQ come from the germline V gene (reference sequence). V lost 1 base, J lost 6 bases, and 6 bases lay in between. The CDR3 sequence is CASSLVRAEAFF. The CDR3 DNA reads TGTGCCAGCAGCTTAGTACGAGCTGAAGCTTTCTTT.

The table lists this clone with a few counts. The rearrangement uses TRBV10-1 and TRBJ1-1; weak D call: TRBD1 (6 bases). Germline CDR1 and CDR2: WNHNN and SYGVQD (reference sequence). V gave up 5 bases and J gave up 5 bases, with 12 bases separating them. The CDR3 runs 13 residues. Written as DNA, the CDR3 is TGCGCCAGCAGTCAGGGGCGAGAGACTGAAGCTTTCTTT. It specifies CASSQGRETEAFF.

The J gene is TRBJ2-2, the V gene TRBV4-1; 8 nucleotides match TRBD1. Per germline, CDR1 MGHRA and CDR2 YSYEKL. CDR3 length: 18 residues. Germline trimming cut 3 bases from V and 1 base from J; bases unmatched to any gene: 10. The CDR3 DNA reads as TGCGCCAGCAGCCATGATAAGTGGGGACAGGAGAACACCGGGGAGCTGTTTTTT. As protein: CASSHDKWGQENTGELFF.

The V call is TRBV11-2, the J call TRBJ1-2; 7 bases agree with TRBD1. V shed 3 bases and J 7 bases; nucleotides not matched to a gene: 5. Germline assignment: CDR1 SGHAT and CDR2 FQNNGV. The CDR3 is 13 residues long. CDR3 region: CASSFGTEGGYTF. CDR3 DNA: TGTGCCAGCAGCTTCGGGACAGAGGGTGGCTACACCTTC.

V usage is TRBV10-3 and J usage is TRBJ1-2, with D tentatively TRBD1 (5 bases). Germline V gene data show CDR1 as ENHRY and CDR2 as SYGVKD. This CDR3 is 12 amino acids long. Trimming removed 7 bases at V and 4 bases at J, with 10 bases between. CDR3 residues: CAINGGSYGYTF. In nucleotides, the CDR3 is TGTGCCATCAATGGGGGGAGCTATGGCTACACCTTC.

The chain links TRBV19 to TRBJ2-2; weak D call: TRBD1 (6 bases). Germline V gene lookup returns CDR1 LNHDA and CDR2 SQIVND (reference sequence). Between the trimmed V and J ends, which lost 4 bases and 7 bases, there was a span of 10 bases. This CDR3 contains 13 residues. In DNA, the CDR3 is TGTGCCAGTAGTAGACAGGTGGACGGGGAGCTGTTTTTT. This translates into CASSRQVDGELFF.

V is TRBV4-1 and J is TRBJ1-2; 7 bases align to TRBD1. The ends lost 0 bases at V and 4 bases at J; junction bases unmatched: 5. The CDR3 consists of 15 residues. Germline V gene sequence: CDR1 MGHRA, CDR2 YSYEKL. This CDR3 is CASSQDDRDPYGYTF. The CDR3 DNA follows: TGCGCCAGCAGCCAAGATGACAGGGACCCCTATGGCTACACCTTC.

The V call is TRBV27, the J call TRBJ1-5; TRBD1 matches 10 bases. The CDR3 is 14 residues long. Germline CDR1 is MNHEY and CDR2 is SMNVEV (reference sequence). J lost 5 bases, V lost 3 bases, and 1 base had no gene match. Here the CDR3 reads CASSFGTGDQPQHF. DNA of the CDR3: TGTGCCAGCAGTTTTGGGACAGGGGATCAGCCCCAGCATTTT.

This sequence joins TRBV5-3 and TRBJ2-5; D unclear. TRBV5-3 is recorded as an ORF, its role being uncertain. With 0 bases removed from V and 3 bases from J, the gap between germline ends came to 15 bases. This CDR3 has 16 residues. CDR3 nucleotide sequence: TGTGCCAGAAGCTTGGCCTTGAGGATTCTGGAAGAGACCCAGTACTTC. Translating gives CARSLALRILEETQYF.

The J gene is TRBJ1-3, the V gene TRBV10-3, with 7 bases lining up with TRBD1. The CDR3 is 14 amino acids. Trimming at V came to 9 bases and at J to 3 bases, leaving 8 bases not matched to a gene. Germline V gene lookup returns CDR1 ENHRY and CDR2 SYGVKD. CDR3 sequence (DNA): TGTGCCATGGAGAAGGGGGCAGGTGGAAACACCATATATTTT. It encodes CAMEKGAGGNTIYF.

The V gene is TRBV4-2, the J gene TRBJ2-3; TRBD2 matches 9 bases. The CDR3 runs to 17 residues. V was clipped by 4 bases and J by 1 base; unmatched bases: 9. CDR1 and CDR2 (germline): LGHNA, YNFKEQ. For the CDR3, the DNA is TGTGCCAGCAGCCCAACCAGGGCTAGCGGGGGCACAGATACGCAGTATTTT. Its protein is CASSPTRASGGTDTQYF.

This chain connects TRBV12-3 or TRBV12-4 to TRBJ1-6; a weak D match, TRBD1 (6 bases). The CDR3 spans 12 residues. V dropped 8 bases and J dropped 9 bases, with 11 bases sitting between them. CDR3 loop: CASGGRGSPLHF. Written as DNA, the CDR3 is TGTGCCAGCGGTGGCAGGGGTTCACCCCTCCACTTT.

The rearrangement links TRBV30 to TRBJ2-7, with D perhaps TRBD2 (6 bases). Germline CDR1 and CDR2: GTSNPN and SVGIG (reference sequence). Deletions cut 0 bases from V and 5 bases from J, with 14 bases between. The CDR3 totals 14 residues. The CDR3 here is CAWSVRAGSNEQYF. The CDR3 nucleotides are TGTGCCTGGAGTGTAAGGGCGGGGTCCAACGAGCAGTACTTC.

This sequence joins TRBV3-1 (or the pseudogene TRBV3-2) and TRBJ2-7; 7 bases agree with TRBD1. Trimming took 1 base from V and 12 from J; bases not matched to a gene: 6. The CDR3 contains 12 residues. Germline CDR1 is LGHDT and CDR2 is YNNKEL (reference sequence). The CDR3 DNA is TGTGCCAGCAGCCAAGGGGACAGCCTTGCGTACTTC. Its translation is CASSQGDSLAYF.

On this clone: The conserved phenylalanine or tryptophan normally closing the CDR3 is absent here, so this likely arose from a read error. The DNA is left out, because the CDR3 cannot be placed on it with certainty; the CDR3 is given as TCRdb lists it. V usage is TRBV5-8 and J usage is TRBJ2-4; TRBD1, the table's D call, lacks a check against the DNA. Germline CDR1 is SGHTS and CDR2 is YDEGEE. The CDR3 spans 13 residues, counting both ends. The CDR3 loop reads CASSPMGQALFVV.

The chain employs TRBV2 and TRBJ2-7; D is undetermined. The CDR3 extends over 10 amino acids. The V gene's germline CDR1 is SNHLY and CDR2 FYNNEI. Trimming stripped 6 bases from V and 5 bases from J, with 5 bases between. CDR3 sequence: CASRGHEQYF. DNA of the CDR3: TGTGCCAGCAGGGGCCACGAGCAGTACTTC.

The chain links TRBV27 to TRBJ1-2, with TRBD1 as a possible D gene (6 bases). CDR1 is MNHEY and CDR2 is SMNVEV in the germline V gene (reference sequence). This CDR3 contains 14 residues. The V end lost 0 bases, the J end lost 7 bases, and 12 bases lay between the germline ends. The CDR3 protein is CASSLSAGVVGYTF. The CDR3 nucleotides are TGTGCCAGCAGTTTATCGGCAGGGGTGGTTGGCTACACCTTC.

This clone has only one observation. The chain is built from TRBV5-1 and TRBJ1-4; D ambiguous. Germline V gene lookup returns CDR1 SGHRS and CDR2 YFSETQ. Trimming cost V 4 bases and J 2 bases, with 9 bases left between them. The CDR3 loop spans 14 amino acids. CDR3 nucleotide sequence: TGCGCCAGCAGCGCATGGACTACTAATGAAAAACTGTTTTTT. Translated: CASSAWTTNEKLFF.

V is TRBV5-1 and J is TRBJ2-7; TRBD1 matches at 7 bases. Germline loops: CDR1 SGHRS, CDR2 YFSETQ. This CDR3 has 19 amino acids. V dropped 4 bases and J dropped 0; count of bases not matched to a gene: 19. For the CDR3, the DNA is TGCGCCAGCAGCCGAACCGGGACAGTTAGCCCGTTACCCTCCTACGAGCAGTACTTC. Encoded protein: CASSRTGTVSPLPSYEQYF.

The CDR3 here is CASSPPVAGGRGEQFF. In nucleotides, the CDR3 is TGTGCCAGCTCACCACCCGTAGCGGGGGGGCGAGGCGAGCAGTTCTTC. The chain has TRBV18 and TRBJ2-1; 11 positions match TRBD2. V dropped 0 bases and J dropped 10; count of bases not matched to a gene: 8. From germline, CDR1 is KGHSH and CDR2 LQKENI. The CDR3 length is 16 residues. The variable domain in full, completed from reference TRBV18 and TRBJ2-1, reads NAGVMQNPRHLVRRRGQEARLRCSPMKGHSHVYWYRQLPEEGLKFMVYLQKENIIDESGMPKERFSAEFPKEGPSILRIQQVVRGDSAAYFCASSPPVAGGRGEQFFGPGTRLTVL.

The V gene is TRBV6-5, the J gene TRBJ2-1; 11 bases are shared with TRBD1. Germline trimming cut 6 bases from V and 7 bases from J; bases unmatched to any gene: 5. This CDR3 comprises 14 residues. In germline, CDR1 is MNHEY, CDR2 SVGAGI. CDR3 bases: TGTGCCAGCAGGGGACAGGGGGACGGAAATGAGCAGTTCTTC. This codes for CASRGQGDGNEQFF.

The chain couples TRBV5-4 to TRBJ2-5; the match to TRBD2 covers 9 bases. Germline trimming cut 4 bases from V and 7 bases from J; bases unmatched to any gene: 14. Germline V CDR1 and CDR2: SGHNT, YYREEE (reference sequence). This CDR3 contains 16 residues. The CDR3 is CASSPEGGGAGRTQYF. For the CDR3, the DNA is TGTGCCAGCAGCCCGGAGGGCGGGGGGGCCGGACGGACCCAGTACTTC.